Listed below are T cell receptor beta chains from one sample, sequenced in a study of CD8+CD57+ T cells in acquired aplastic anemia. TCRdb redid the calling of the reads with MiXCR, one entry per CDR3 protein. The sample has hundreds of thousands of distinct CDR3 sequences; around half are singletons. Material for sequencing was sorted CD4+, CD8+, or CD8+CD57+ T cells (not recorded which) from PBMCs. All receptors come from a human donor with aplastic anemia. Both conserved end residues are part of each CDR3. D genes are given only for firm matches. A clone size is listed for some rows: how often the clone was seen (once, few, many), or a class if it is expanded.

v_call: TRBV2
clone_size: -
cdr3_length: 14
j_call: TRBJ2-7
d_call: TRBD1
cdr3_nt: TGTGCCAGCAGTTCGGACAGGGACACCTACGAGCAGTACTTC
cdr3_aa: CASSSDRDTYEQYF

v_call: TRBV2
clone_size: -
cdr3_length: 15
j_call: TRBJ2-7
d_call: TRBD2
cdr3_nt: TGTGCCAGCAGTGAAGTCCTAGCGGGGAAATACGAGCAGTACTTC
cdr3_aa: CASSEVLAGKYEQYF

v_call: TRBV10-3
clone_size: few
cdr3_length: 16
j_call: TRBJ2-1
d_call: -
cdr3_nt: TGTGCCATCAGTGAGTCGAACCCTAGCGTCGTCAATGAGCAGTTCTTC
cdr3_aa: CAISESNPSVVNEQFF

v_call: TRBV27
clone_size: many
cdr3_length: 14
j_call: TRBJ2-7
d_call: TRBD2
cdr3_nt: TGTGCCAGCAGTCCTAGCGGGAGGGCCGACGAGCAGTACTTC
cdr3_aa: CASSPSGRADEQYF

v_call: TRBV20-1
clone_size: many
cdr3_length: 16
j_call: TRBJ2-2
d_call: TRBD2
cdr3_nt: TGCAGTGCTCCGAATCGAAATAGCGGGAGAATAGGAGAGCTGTTTTTT
cdr3_aa: CSAPNRNSGRIGELFF

v_call: TRBV5-1
clone_size: -
cdr3_length: 14
j_call: TRBJ2-7
d_call: -
cdr3_nt: TGCGCCAGCAGCTCCAACCGCAGCCCTGGGGAGCAGTACTTC
cdr3_aa: CASSSNRSPGEQYF

v_call: TRBV30
clone_size: -
cdr3_length: 13
j_call: TRBJ2-5
d_call: -
cdr3_nt: TGTGCCGGCTTTACAGCGTTTGGGGAGACCCAGTACTTC
cdr3_aa: CAGFTAFGETQYF

v_call: TRBV7-9
clone_size: many
cdr3_length: 19
j_call: TRBJ1-5
d_call: TRBD1
cdr3_nt: TGTGCCAGCAGCTCAACCAAAACAACCGGGACAGTTTATAATCAGCCCCAGCATTTT
cdr3_aa: CASSSTKTTGTVYNQPQHF

v_call: TRBV4-3
clone_size: -
cdr3_length: 15
j_call: TRBJ2-7
d_call: -
cdr3_nt: TGCGCCAGTAGCCAAGGGCTATTAGGGCCCTACGAGCAGTACTTC
cdr3_aa: CASSQGLLGPYEQYF

v_call: TRBV9
clone_size: many
cdr3_length: 17
j_call: TRBJ2-6
d_call: -
cdr3_nt: TGTGCCAGCAGCGTAGCGACGGACAACTCTGGGGCCAACGTCCTGACTTTC
cdr3_aa: CASSVATDNSGANVLTF

v_call: TRBV20-1
clone_size: many
cdr3_length: 13
j_call: TRBJ1-1
d_call: -
cdr3_nt: TGCAGTGCTGGAAAGGGGAAAGTCGATGAAGCTTTCTTT
cdr3_aa: CSAGKGKVDEAFF

v_call: TRBV20-1
clone_size: -
cdr3_length: 13
j_call: TRBJ1-1
d_call: -
cdr3_nt: TGCAGTGCTAGATCCGCCGGGAACACTGAAGCTTTCTTT
cdr3_aa: CSARSAGNTEAFF

v_call: TRBV5-5
clone_size: many
cdr3_length: 13
j_call: TRBJ1-1
d_call: -
cdr3_nt: TGTGCCAGCAGCCGGACCACCGGCAGTGAAGCTTTCTTT
cdr3_aa: CASSRTTGSEAFF

v_call: TRBV9
clone_size: many
cdr3_length: 14
j_call: TRBJ1-2
d_call: -
cdr3_nt: TGTGCCAGCAACCCGGGACTCTCCAGACGGGGCTACACCTTC
cdr3_aa: CASNPGLSRRGYTF

v_call: TRBV20-1
clone_size: -
cdr3_length: 15
j_call: TRBJ1-2
d_call: -
cdr3_nt: TGCAGTGCCACCCCGGGTATCGCTATGAACTATGGCTACACCTTC
cdr3_aa: CSATPGIAMNYGYTF

v_call: TRBV10-3
clone_size: -
cdr3_length: 16
j_call: TRBJ2-5
d_call: TRBD2
cdr3_nt: TGTGCCATCAGTGAATCCCTAGCGGGGGGACAAGAGACCCAGTACTTC
cdr3_aa: CAISESLAGGQETQYF

v_call: TRBV5-6
clone_size: -
cdr3_length: 15
j_call: TRBJ2-7
d_call: TRBD2
cdr3_nt: TGTGCCAGCAGCCCGGCGACTAGCGGGAAGGACGAGCAGTACTTC
cdr3_aa: CASSPATSGKDEQYF

v_call: TRBV29-1
clone_size: many
cdr3_length: 13
j_call: TRBJ1-1
d_call: -
cdr3_nt: TGCAGCGTTGAACAGGGGACGAACACTGAAGCTTTCTTT
cdr3_aa: CSVEQGTNTEAFF

v_call: TRBV5-1
clone_size: -
cdr3_length: 17
j_call: TRBJ2-3
d_call: TRBD2
cdr3_nt: TGCGCCGGCAGCTTGGCGGGACTAGCGGGGTACACAGATACGCAGTATTTT
cdr3_aa: CAGSLAGLAGYTDTQYF

v_call: TRBV3-1
clone_size: few
cdr3_length: 15
j_call: TRBJ2-7
d_call: -
cdr3_nt: TGTGCCAGCAGCCAAGACCGGACCCAGGGAGGCGAGCAGTACTTC
cdr3_aa: CASSQDRTQGGEQYF

v_call: TRBV19
clone_size: -
cdr3_length: 13
j_call: TRBJ2-5
d_call: -
cdr3_nt: TGTGCCAGTAGGGGGTTGGGGGGAGAGACCCAGTACTTC
cdr3_aa: CASRGLGGETQYF

v_call: TRBV4-1
clone_size: once
cdr3_length: 15
j_call: TRBJ1-1
d_call: -
cdr3_nt: TGCGCCAGCAGCCAGCCCAGGGAGGGGAACACTGAAGCTTTCTTT
cdr3_aa: CASSQPREGNTEAFF

v_call: TRBV3-1
clone_size: few
cdr3_length: 17
j_call: TRBJ2-2
d_call: -
cdr3_nt: TGTGCCAGCAGCCAAGATACAGACACGGACTTCGTCGGGGAGCTGTTTTTT
cdr3_aa: CASSQDTDTDFVGELFF

v_call: TRBV5-5
clone_size: -
cdr3_length: 18
j_call: TRBJ1-2
d_call: TRBD1
cdr3_nt: TGTGCCAGCAGCTTACAGGGGAGGACCGGGGATTTAGCTTATGGCTACACCTTC
cdr3_aa: CASSLQGRTGDLAYGYTF

v_call: TRBV13
clone_size: -
cdr3_length: 14
j_call: TRBJ1-1
d_call: -
cdr3_nt: TGTGCCAGCAGTACCAACACTCGGGGCACTGAAGCTTTCTTT
cdr3_aa: CASSTNTRGTEAFF

v_call: TRBV7-9
clone_size: -
cdr3_length: 13
j_call: TRBJ2-7
d_call: -
cdr3_nt: TGTGCCAGCAGCTTAGCTGACGGCTACGAGCAGTACTTC
cdr3_aa: CASSLADGYEQYF

v_call: TRBV20-1
clone_size: -
cdr3_length: 13
j_call: TRBJ1-2
d_call: -
cdr3_nt: TGCAGTGCTAGAGGAGGGGGGAGCTATGGCTACACCTTC
cdr3_aa: CSARGGGSYGYTF

v_call: TRBV24-1
clone_size: -
cdr3_length: 13
j_call: TRBJ2-7
d_call: -
cdr3_nt: TGTGCCACCAGTGATGGGATCGCATACGAGCAGTACTTC
cdr3_aa: CATSDGIAYEQYF

v_call: TRBV28
clone_size: -
cdr3_length: 14
j_call: TRBJ2-7
d_call: TRBD2
cdr3_nt: TGTGCCAGCAGTTTAACTAGCGGGACCCTAAGGAAGTACTTC
cdr3_aa: CASSLTSGTLRKYF

v_call: TRBV18
clone_size: -
cdr3_length: 13
j_call: TRBJ2-7
d_call: -
cdr3_nt: TGTGCCAGCTCCACCGGGCAGTTCTACGAGCAGTACTTC
cdr3_aa: CASSTGQFYEQYF

v_call: TRBV7-9
clone_size: many
cdr3_length: 15
j_call: TRBJ2-7
d_call: -
cdr3_nt: TGTGCCAGCAGCAATAGTACGGGACTTTCGAACGAGCAGTACTTC
cdr3_aa: CASSNSTGLSNEQYF

v_call: TRBV6-6
clone_size: -
cdr3_length: 15
j_call: TRBJ1-5
d_call: -
cdr3_nt: TGTGCCAGCAGGTCAGGGGAGTTAGGCAATCAGCCCCAGCATTTT
cdr3_aa: CASRSGELGNQPQHF

v_call: TRBV5-1
clone_size: few
cdr3_length: 16
j_call: TRBJ2-5
d_call: -
cdr3_nt: TGCGCCAGCAGCTTTCAGGTGGGGAGTCGTCGAGAGACCCAGTACTTC
cdr3_aa: CASSFQVGSRRETQYF

v_call: TRBV6-5
clone_size: -
cdr3_length: 15
j_call: TRBJ2-7
d_call: TRBD1
cdr3_nt: TGTGCCAGCAGTTACCTTGCGACAGGGGGCCCCGAGCAGTACTTC
cdr3_aa: CASSYLATGGPEQYF

v_call: TRBV25-1
clone_size: -
cdr3_length: 15
j_call: TRBJ2-3
d_call: TRBD1
cdr3_nt: TGTGCCAGTAGTCCGGACAGGGCGAGCACAGATACGCAGTATTTT
cdr3_aa: CASSPDRASTDTQYF

v_call: TRBV7-9
clone_size: many
cdr3_length: 15
j_call: TRBJ2-7
d_call: -
cdr3_nt: TGTGCCAGCAGCTTAGTGGGGCCGATAAGGGACGAGCAGTACTTC
cdr3_aa: CASSLVGPIRDEQYF

v_call: TRBV24-1
clone_size: -
cdr3_length: 13
j_call: TRBJ2-5
d_call: TRBD1
cdr3_nt: TGTGCCACGAGAGACAGGGACCAAGAGACCCAGTACTTC
cdr3_aa: CATRDRDQETQYF

v_call: TRBV20-1
clone_size: -
cdr3_length: 11
j_call: TRBJ2-5
d_call: -
cdr3_nt: TGCAGTGCTAGAGATTCAGGGACCCAGTACTTC
cdr3_aa: CSARDSGTQYF

v_call: TRBV27
clone_size: few
cdr3_length: 15
j_call: TRBJ1-5
d_call: -
cdr3_nt: TGTGCCAGCAGCCCGACCTGGACAGGCAATCAGCCCCAGCATTTT
cdr3_aa: CASSPTWTGNQPQHF

v_call: TRBV7-8
clone_size: many
cdr3_length: 14
j_call: TRBJ2-1
d_call: TRBD2
cdr3_nt: TGTGCCAGCAGCCCGAGGAGGACTAGGGATGTGCAGTTCTTC
cdr3_aa: CASSPRRTRDVQFF

v_call: TRBV5-6
clone_size: many
cdr3_length: 15
j_call: TRBJ1-5
d_call: -
cdr3_nt: TGTGCCAGCAGCTTGGCAGGTCGGCTCCATCAGCCCCAGCATTTT
cdr3_aa: CASSLAGRLHQPQHF

v_call: TRBV7-3
clone_size: -
cdr3_length: 15
j_call: TRBJ2-3
d_call: TRBD2
cdr3_nt: TGTGCCAGCAGCGTACTAGCGGGGGGGCCAAATACGCAGTATTTT
cdr3_aa: CASSVLAGGPNTQYF

v_call: TRBV12-3/TRBV12-4
clone_size: many
cdr3_length: 12
j_call: TRBJ1-2
d_call: TRBD1
cdr3_nt: TGTGCCAGCAGGGGACAGGGATATGGCTACACCTTC
cdr3_aa: CASRGQGYGYTF

v_call: TRBV20-1
clone_size: -
cdr3_length: 14
j_call: TRBJ1-3
d_call: -
cdr3_nt: TGCAGTGCTAGAGTTATCGACTCTGGAGACACCATATATTTT
cdr3_aa: CSARVIDSGDTIYF

v_call: TRBV30
clone_size: -
cdr3_length: 13
j_call: TRBJ1-1
d_call: -
cdr3_nt: TGTGCCTGGACAACGTACATAAACACTGAAGCTTTCTTT
cdr3_aa: CAWTTYINTEAFF

v_call: TRBV6-5
clone_size: -
cdr3_length: 13
j_call: TRBJ1-2
d_call: -
cdr3_nt: TGTGCCAGCAGTTTAGACGAACATCATGGCTACACCTTC
cdr3_aa: CASSLDEHHGYTF

v_call: TRBV5-5
clone_size: -
cdr3_length: 16
j_call: TRBJ1-5
d_call: -
cdr3_nt: TGTGCCAGCAGCTTAGTACAGGGAGGACAAGGTATGCCCCAGCATTTT
cdr3_aa: CASSLVQGGQGMPQHF

v_call: TRBV30
clone_size: -
cdr3_length: 12
j_call: TRBJ2-5
d_call: -
cdr3_nt: TGTGCCTGGAGTAACCCTACTGGGAGCCAGTACTTC
cdr3_aa: CAWSNPTGSQYF

v_call: TRBV24-1
clone_size: -
cdr3_length: 13
j_call: TRBJ1-3
d_call: -
cdr3_nt: TGTGCCACCAGCCAGGGGAAAGGAAACACCATATATTTT
cdr3_aa: CATSQGKGNTIYF

v_call: TRBV20-1
clone_size: -
cdr3_length: 14
j_call: TRBJ1-6
d_call: TRBD1
cdr3_nt: TGCAGTGCTAGAGGTGGGACAGAGAATTCACCCCTCCACTTT
cdr3_aa: CSARGGTENSPLHF

v_call: TRBV15
clone_size: many
cdr3_length: 16
j_call: TRBJ2-3
d_call: TRBD1
cdr3_nt: TGTGCCACCAGCAAAGGACAGGGGTCAGGAGTAGATACGCAGTATTTT
cdr3_aa: CATSKGQGSGVDTQYF

v_call: TRBV10-3
clone_size: many
cdr3_length: 12
j_call: TRBJ2-3
d_call: -
cdr3_nt: TGTGCCATCAGTGACAGCCCAAATACGCAGTATTTT
cdr3_aa: CAISDSPNTQYF